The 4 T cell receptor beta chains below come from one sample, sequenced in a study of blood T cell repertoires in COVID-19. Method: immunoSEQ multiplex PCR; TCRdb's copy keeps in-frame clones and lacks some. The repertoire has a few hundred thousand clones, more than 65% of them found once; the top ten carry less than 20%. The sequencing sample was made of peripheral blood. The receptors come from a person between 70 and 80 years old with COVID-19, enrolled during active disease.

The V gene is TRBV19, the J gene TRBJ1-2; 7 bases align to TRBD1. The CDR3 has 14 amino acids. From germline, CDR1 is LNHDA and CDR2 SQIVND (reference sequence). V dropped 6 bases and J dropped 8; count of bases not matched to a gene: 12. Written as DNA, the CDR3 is TGTGCCAGTAGAATCCAGAGGGGGCACGACGGCTACACCTTC. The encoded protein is CASRIQRGHDGYTF.

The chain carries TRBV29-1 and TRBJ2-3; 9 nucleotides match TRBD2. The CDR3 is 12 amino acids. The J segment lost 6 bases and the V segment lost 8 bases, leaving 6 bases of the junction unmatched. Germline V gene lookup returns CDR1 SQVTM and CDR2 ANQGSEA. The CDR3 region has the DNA TGCAGCTGGACTAGCGTGGGGGATACGCAGTATTTT. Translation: CSWTSVGDTQYF.

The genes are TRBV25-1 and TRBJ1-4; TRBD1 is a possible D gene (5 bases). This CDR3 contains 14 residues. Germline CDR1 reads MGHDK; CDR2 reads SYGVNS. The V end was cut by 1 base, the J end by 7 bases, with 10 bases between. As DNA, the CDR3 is TGTGCCAGCAGTGAATTCGGGGGTGGTGAAAAACTGTTTTTT. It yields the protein CASSEFGGGEKLFF.

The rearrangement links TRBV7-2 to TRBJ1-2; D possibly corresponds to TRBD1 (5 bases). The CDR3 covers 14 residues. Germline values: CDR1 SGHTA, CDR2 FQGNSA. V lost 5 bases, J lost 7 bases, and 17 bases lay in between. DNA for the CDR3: TGTGCCAGCAGCCCACCGGGGGGTGAGGGTGGCTACACCTTC. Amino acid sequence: CASSPPGGEGGYTF.